The rows below give T cell receptor beta chains drawn from one sample of a study of T cell responses to AZD1222 COVID-19 vaccine. Some clones are missing from TCRdb's copy, which holds only in-frame ones; the method was immunoSEQ multiplex PCR. Of 150,000 to 200,000 clones in the sample, about 92% are singletons; the top ten hold about 1.1%. This material consisted of peripheral blood, taken 28 days after the second AZD1222 dose. These receptors all stem from an adult who received the AZD1222 COVID-19 vaccine. CDR3s include the opening cysteine and the closing phenylalanine or tryptophan. The order of the fields is J gene, V gene, D gene, clone size, CDR3 length, CDR3 DNA, CDR3 protein. A D gene is named only where the DNA matches it firmly. Some rows have no size entry. The others give once, few or many, or a class for an expanded clone.

>TRBJ2-1|TRBV6-5|TRBD2|NA|15
TGTGCCAGCAGTTACTCTACTAGCGGGTACAATGAGCAGTTCTTC
CASSYSTSGYNEQFF
>TRBJ1-5|TRBV15|NA|NA|15
TGTGCCACCAGCAGAGATCTAATGGGGTTTCAGCCCCAGCATTTT
CATSRDLMGFQPQHF
>TRBJ1-6|TRBV10-2|TRBD1|once|14
TGCGCCAGCAGGGAGACAGGGTTTGGATCACCCCTCCACTTT
CASRETGFGSPLHF
>TRBJ1-2|TRBV29-1|NA|NA|13
TGCAGCGTTGTGGTCCAGGGGCCCTATGGCTACACCTTC
CSVVVQGPYGYTF
>TRBJ1-1|TRBV5-4|NA|NA|14
TGTGCCAGCAGCTTGAAGGGCAGGGATGTTGAAGCTTTCTTT
CASSLKGRDVEAFF
>TRBJ1-2|TRBV7-9|TRBD1|NA|14
TGTGCCAGCAGCTTTCCCAGGACAGGGAACGGCTACACCTTC
CASSFPRTGNGYTF
>TRBJ1-2|TRBV29-1|TRBD1|NA|13
TGCAGCGTGGGGGGACAGGGCAGGGTTGGCTACACCTTC
CSVGGQGRVGYTF
>TRBJ1-2|TRBV9|TRBD1|NA|15
TGTGCCAGCAGCCCAAGTGGGACAGGAAACTATGGCTACACCTTC
CASSPSGTGNYGYTF
>TRBJ1-5|TRBV5-1|TRBD1|once|16
TGCGCCAGCAGCCCCTTAGGACAGGGGGTTGGACAGCCCCAGCATTTT
CASSPLGQGVGQPQHF
>TRBJ1-5|TRBV20-1|TRBD1|once|17
TGCAGTGCTAGTAGAGGGTTAGGACAGGGAATCGGTCAGCCCCAGCATTTT
CSASRGLGQGIGQPQHF
>TRBJ1-5|TRBV19|NA|NA|12
TGTGCCAGTAGTATTCTGAATCAGCCCCAGCATTTT
CASSILNQPQHF
>TRBJ1-1|TRBV3-1/TRBV3-2|NA|NA|12
TGTGCCAGCAGCTTTTACAGACGTGAAGCTTTCTTT
CASSFYRREAFF
>TRBJ1-5|TRBV6-5|NA|NA|14
TGTGCCAGCAGTTACAGGGAGGGCAATCAGCCCCAGCATTTT
CASSYREGNQPQHF
>TRBJ1-5|TRBV15|NA|NA|15
TGTGCCACCAGCAGAGATCGGGGGGACAATCAGCCCCAGCATTTT
CATSRDRGDNQPQHF
>TRBJ2-3|TRBV9|NA|NA|13
TGTGCCAGCAGCTACCCGGGCAGAGATACGCAGTATTTT
CASSYPGRDTQYF
>TRBJ1-5|TRBV7-6|NA|once|13
TGTGCCAGCAGCGCGAACGTAAGGCAGCCCCAGCATTTT
CASSANVRQPQHF
>TRBJ1-5|TRBV7-8|NA|NA|17
TGTGCCAGCAGCTCCCTATGGACACCATATAGCAATCAGCCCCAGCATTTT
CASSSLWTPYSNQPQHF
>TRBJ1-1|TRBV9|TRBD1|NA|13
TGTGCCAGCAGCGTGTCCTCAGACAGGGCCGCTTTCTTT
CASSVSSDRAAFF
>TRBJ2-3|TRBV4-1|NA|NA|15
TGCGCCAGCAGCCAACGACAGGCATCCACAGATACGCAGTATTTT
CASSQRQASTDTQYF
>TRBJ2-7|TRBV5-6|NA|NA|17
TGTGCCAGCAGCTTGGGGACGGCGGATATGTTCGAGTACGAGCAGTACTTC
CASSLGTADMFEYEQYF
>TRBJ1-1|TRBV2|NA|NA|13
TGTGCCAGCACTTCACAGGGGAACACTGAAGCTTTCTTT
CASTSQGNTEAFF
>TRBJ1-2|TRBV6-5|NA|NA|14
TGTGCCAGCAGTTACTCGCCAGGTACCTATGGCTACACCTTC
CASSYSPGTYGYTF
>TRBJ2-3|TRBV7-3|NA|NA|14
TGTGCCAGCAGCCCTAGTGGTGTTACAGATACGCAGTATTTT
CASSPSGVTDTQYF
>TRBJ1-1|TRBV11-3|NA|NA|13
TGTGCCAGCAGCTTAGATCAGTCGGGTGAAGCTTTCTTT
CASSLDQSGEAFF
>TRBJ2-2|TRBV6-4|NA|NA|15
TGTGCCAGCAGCCCTCAGGGGACGGACACCGGGGAGCTGTTTTTT
CASSPQGTDTGELFF
>TRBJ1-1|TRBV19|NA|NA|13
TGTGCCAGTAGCGGCAGGGAAGTCACTGAAGCTTTCTTT
CASSGREVTEAFF
>TRBJ1-5|TRBV19|NA|few|12
TGTGCCAGTACAGGCCGTAGCGAGCCCCAGCATTTT
CASTGRSEPQHF
>TRBJ1-5|TRBV12-3/TRBV12-4|NA|NA|13
TGTGCCAGCAGTTGGGCAGGCAATCAGCCCCAGCATTTT
CASSWAGNQPQHF
>TRBJ1-1|TRBV12-3/TRBV12-4|NA|NA|12
TGTGCCAGCAGTTTAGCAGGGACTGAAGCTTTCTTT
CASSLAGTEAFF
>TRBJ1-2|TRBV27|NA|NA|15
TGTGCCAGCAGTTTATCCGCCTATGGGAACTATGGCTACACCTTC
CASSLSAYGNYGYTF
>TRBJ2-7|TRBV18|NA|NA|15
TGTGCCAGCTCACCAGGGGCGGGGTCCTCCTACGAGCAGTACTTC
CASSPGAGSSYEQYF
>TRBJ1-1|TRBV23-1|NA|once|13
TGCGCCAGCGGGGGCCCTCTAGGGACTGAAGCTTTCTTT
CASGGPLGTEAFF
>TRBJ1-5|TRBV6-2/TRBV6-3|NA|NA|13
TGTGCCAGCAGTTACTCTCACGCCCAGCCCCAGCATTTT
CASSYSHAQPQHF
>TRBJ1-5|TRBV28|NA|NA|13
TGTGCCAGCAGTTGGCAGAGCAATCAGCCCCAGCATTTT
CASSWQSNQPQHF
>TRBJ2-5|TRBV29-1|NA|NA|14
TGCAGCGTTGGGCCAAGGGTTTCCCAAGAGACCCAGTACTTC
CSVGPRVSQETQYF
>TRBJ1-2|TRBV6-5|NA|NA|15
TGTGCCAGCAGTTTCGCGGACAGCCGCTTCTATGGCTACACCTTC
CASSFADSRFYGYTF
>TRBJ2-7|TRBV7-6|NA|NA|13
TGTGCCAGCAGCTCGACAGTCTCCTACGAGCAGTACTTC
CASSSTVSYEQYF
>TRBJ1-2|TRBV19|NA|NA|14
TGTGCCAGCCGGGACACTACTCCTAACTATGGCTACACCTTC
CASRDTTPNYGYTF
>TRBJ2-5|TRBV5-1|NA|once|17
TGCGCCAGCAGCTTGGTGGGAAGTACGAGAATTCAAGAGACCCAGTACTTC
CASSLVGSTRIQETQYF
>TRBJ2-5|TRBV19|TRBD2|once|15
TGTGCCTCTAAGGTGGCGGGGGGTCACCAAGAGACCCAGTACTTC
CASKVAGGHQETQYF
>TRBJ1-1|TRBV29-1|NA|NA|15
TGCAGCGTTGCTGGGGGATGGGGAATGAACACTGAAGCTTTCTTT
CSVAGGWGMNTEAFF
>TRBJ1-3|TRBV6-1|TRBD1|NA|13
TGTGCCAGCAGTGACCAGGGGGAGTACACCATATATTTT
CASSDQGEYTIYF
>TRBJ2-2|TRBV19|NA|NA|12
TGTGCCAGTAGTACGAACACCGGGGAGCTGTTTTTT
CASSTNTGELFF
>TRBJ1-2|TRBV5-4|NA|NA|14
TGTGCCAGCGGCGTCTCCGAGGAGGGGTATGGCTACACCTTC
CASGVSEEGYGYTF
>TRBJ1-2|TRBV5-5|NA|NA|14
TGTGCCAGCAGCGCGGGACTGTCGGGCGGGGGCTACACCTTC
CASSAGLSGGGYTF
>TRBJ1-2|TRBV19|NA|NA|12
TGTGCCAGTAGTTACAGGAACTATGGCTACACCTTC
CASSYRNYGYTF
>TRBJ1-1|TRBV7-2|NA|few|17
TGTGCCAGCAGCTTTAGTGCTTACACGTTCCTGAACACTGAAGCTTTCTTT
CASSFSAYTFLNTEAFF
>TRBJ1-1|TRBV25-1|TRBD1|NA|14
TGTGCCAGCCCCCCCAGGACAGGGGGGACTGAAGCTTTCTTT
CASPPRTGGTEAFF
>TRBJ2-7|TRBV18|NA|NA|16
TGTGCCAGCTCACCTCTCGCAGGGCGGATAACCTACGAGCAGTACTTC
CASSPLAGRITYEQYF
>TRBJ1-4|TRBV6-5|NA|NA|15
TGTGCCAGCAGAGATCTCAGGGCTGCTAATGAAAAACTGTTTTTT
CASRDLRAANEKLFF
>TRBJ2-3|TRBV6-5|TRBD1|NA|14
TGTGCCAGCAGGACGGGACAGCTCACAGATACGCAGTATTTT
CASRTGQLTDTQYF
>TRBJ1-2|TRBV4-1|TRBD1|NA|13
TGCGCCAGCAGCCAGACAGGGTTCTATGGCTACACCTTC
CASSQTGFYGYTF
>TRBJ1-4|TRBV15|NA|NA|14
TGTGCCACCAGTTACCTGGTAACTAATGAAAAACTGTTTTTT
CATSYLVTNEKLFF
>TRBJ2-2|TRBV18|TRBD1|NA|17
TGTGCCAGCTCACCACCCGCAGGGGGCGTTAACACCGGGGAGCTGTTTTTT
CASSPPAGGVNTGELFF